This T cell receptor (beta chain) came from a study of blood T cells in healthy people across ages. Combining a sample-barcoded 5' primer with a J-beta primer mix, a second PCR ran for roughly 7 to 12 cycles. TCRdb re-called the 5' RACE reads with MiXCR, one entry per CDR3 protein. The sample consists of approximately 800,000 distinct CDR3 sequences, roughly 26% of them appearing once. The V gene end was trimmed by 0 bases and the J gene end by 15 bases; junction bases not matched to a gene: 5. The CDR3 extends over 12 amino acids. This clonotype was observed a handful of times. These records were also assigned to another study, of T cells of mothers and their children.

The specimen sequenced was blood. The receptor was derived from a boy aged 5 to 17 in good health. V and J are TRBV12-3 or TRBV12-4 and TRBJ2-1; 7 nucleotides match TRBD1. The CDR3 reads CASSLAETGRFF. In nucleotides, the CDR3 is TGTGCCAGCAGTTTAGCCGAGACAGGGCGGTTCTTC.